This T cell receptor beta chain comes out of a study of CD8+ T cells in alopecia areata. Extracted RNA was reverse transcribed into cDNA, the sequencing template. Sequencing was performed with immunoSEQ multiplex PCR; in TCRdb, only in-frame clones are kept and a portion is missing. The repertoire holds some 100,000 clones, with 44% as singletons. The treatment here: oral pan-JAK inhibitor, 5-10 mg twice daily. The CDR3 contains 15 residues. Germline V gene data show CDR1 as MDHEN and CDR2 as SYDVKM. Germline trimming cut 7 bases from V and 5 bases from J; bases unmatched to any gene: 13. This material consisted of CD8+ T cells sorted from blood, taken at week 24, from a patient treated with tofacitinib. The clonotype was recovered from a human donor with alopecia areata. This rearrangement joins TRBV28 to TRBJ2-5, with TRBD1 identical over 7 bases. The CDR3 coding sequence is TGTGCCAGCACTCCTCAGGGACAGCTTATGGAGACCCAGTACTTC. This gives the protein CASTPQGQLMETQYF. The full variable domain, in which reference TRBV28 and TRBJ2-5 provide the parts outside the CDR3, is DVKVTQSSRYLVKRTGEKVFLECVQDMDHENMFWYRQDPGLGLRLIYFSYDVKMKEKGDIPEGYSVSREKKERFSLILESASTNQTSMYLCASTPQGQLMETQYFGPGTRLLVL.